These T cell receptor beta chains were read from a single sample in a study of CD8 T cells in Susac syndrome. One entry per CDR3 protein results from TCRdb running MiXCR on the immunoSEQ multiplex PCR reads. The sample comprises 84,000 or so distinct CDR3 sequences, 85% to 95% of which are singletons, and roughly 0.44% rests with the top ten. Sequenced input: CD8+ T cells from PBMCs. Receptors originate from a human donor with Susac syndrome. CDR3s leave out the opening cysteine and the closing phenylalanine or tryptophan. The order of the fields is clone size, V gene, J gene, CDR3 protein. A clone size is listed for some rows: how often the clone was seen (once, few, many), or a class if it is expanded.

>.|TRBV4-1|TRBJ1-5
ASSPDRGSNQPQH
>.|TRBV29-1|TRBJ2-7
SVRLARRYEQY
>.|TRBV9|TRBJ2-5
ASSVAGGLQETQY
>once|TRBV6-2/TRBV6-3|TRBJ2-3
ASSFPGQGSSTDTQY
>.|TRBV20-1|TRBJ2-1
SANPESSYNEQF
>.|TRBV28|TRBJ1-4
ASSLSGRFNEKLF
>.|TRBV27|TRBJ1-2
ASSQGQGYYGYT
>.|TRBV13|TRBJ2-3
ASSDRGTDTQY
>.|TRBV6-5|TRBJ2-3
ASSYSGLIDTDTQY
>.|TRBV20-1|TRBJ2-3
SARRGEGQGGAPDTQY